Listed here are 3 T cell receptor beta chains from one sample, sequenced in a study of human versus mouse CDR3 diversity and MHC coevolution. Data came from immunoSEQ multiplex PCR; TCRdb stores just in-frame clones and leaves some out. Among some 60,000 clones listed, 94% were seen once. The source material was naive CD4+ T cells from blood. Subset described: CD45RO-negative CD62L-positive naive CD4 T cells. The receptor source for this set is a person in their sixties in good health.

The CDR3 spells CASNRDGDYGYTF. In DNA, the CDR3 is TGTGCCAGCAATCGCGACGGAGACTATGGCTACACCTTC. The chain employs TRBV6-5 and TRBJ1-2; D is ambiguous. Per germline, CDR1 MNHEY and CDR2 SVGAGI. The CDR3 runs 13 residues. Between the trimmed V and J ends, which lost 7 bases and 3 bases, there was a span of 12 bases.

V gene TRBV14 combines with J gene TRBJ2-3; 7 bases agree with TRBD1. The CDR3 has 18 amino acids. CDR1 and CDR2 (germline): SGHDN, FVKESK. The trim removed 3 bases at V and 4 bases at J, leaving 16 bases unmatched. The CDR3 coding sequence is TGTGCCAGCAGCCACTACAACCGGGACAGTGGGGAGCCAGATACGCAGTATTTT. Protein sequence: CASSHYNRDSGEPDTQYF.

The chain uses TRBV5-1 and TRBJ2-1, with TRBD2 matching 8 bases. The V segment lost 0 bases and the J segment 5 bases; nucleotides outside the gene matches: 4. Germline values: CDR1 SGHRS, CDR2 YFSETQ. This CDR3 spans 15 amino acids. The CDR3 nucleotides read TGCGCCAGCAGCTTGGGGACTAGCACTAACAATGAGCAGTTCTTC. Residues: CASSLGTSTNNEQFF.